A selection of T cell receptor beta chains follows, all from one sample in a study of shared clonotypes between healthy human individuals. The data were produced by immunoSEQ multiplex PCR, yet TCRdb's version contains in-frame clones alone and is incomplete. The table lists about 1 million clones, 75% of them singletons. The sample taken for sequencing was memory CD4+ T cells sorted from blood. These receptors originate from a young man in good health. CDR3s include the opening cysteine and the closing phenylalanine or tryptophan. The D gene is left open where the match is weak. Size is omitted from some rows. Given values are once, few, many or a class for expanded clones.

cdr3_aa cdr3_nt v_call cdr3_length j_call clone_size d_call
CASSQEWGGSSRINQPQHF TGCGCCAGCAGCCAAGAGTGGGGGGGGTCCTCCAGAATCAATCAGCCCCAGCATTTT TRBV4-3 19 TRBJ1-5 once .
CASSYSSGGPTDTQYF TGTGCCAGCAGTTACTCTAGCGGAGGCCCCACAGATACGCAGTATTTT TRBV6-5 16 TRBJ2-3 . .
CASSVAGNSGNTIYF TGTGCCAGCAGCGTAGCAGGGAATTCTGGAAACACCATATATTTT TRBV9 15 TRBJ1-3 . .
CASSEQGKGETQYF TGTGCCAGCAGTGAACAGGGCAAGGGGGAGACCCAGTACTTC TRBV6-1 14 TRBJ2-5 few .
CATIGQPNTEAFF TGTGCCACGATAGGACAGCCAAACACTGAAGCTTTCTTT TRBV2 13 TRBJ1-1 few .
CASSPRQTSNQPQHF TGTGCCAGCAGCCCTCGACAGACTAGCAATCAGCCCCAGCATTTT TRBV4-2 15 TRBJ1-5 . .
CASSSSGQKNYGYTF TGTGCCAGCAGCTCTTCGGGACAGAAGAACTATGGCTACACCTTC TRBV7-9 15 TRBJ1-2 . TRBD1
CASSTGQGITEAFF TGTGCCAGCAGTACGGGACAGGGAATTACTGAAGCTTTCTTT TRBV6-5 14 TRBJ1-1 . TRBD1
CASSSGLGSGELFF TGCGCCAGCAGCTCCGGACTAGGCTCCGGGGAGCTGTTTTTT TRBV5-1 14 TRBJ2-2 . TRBD2
CASSGAGANEQYF TGTGCCAGCAGTGGGGCGGGAGCCAACGAGCAGTACTTC TRBV2 13 TRBJ2-7 . TRBD2
CASSTEGVNQPQHF TGTGCCAGCTCAACCGAGGGGGTAAATCAGCCCCAGCATTTT TRBV18 14 TRBJ1-5 . .
CASSLNPAGIGETQYF TGTGCCAGCAGCTTAAATCCAGCGGGGATCGGAGAGACCCAGTACTTC TRBV5-4 16 TRBJ2-5 . TRBD2
CASSVRPNYGYTF TGTGCCAGCAGTGTGCGGCCCAACTATGGCTACACCTTC TRBV2 13 TRBJ1-2 many .
CAWSVSGFGEQYF TGTGCCTGGAGTGTATCTGGCTTCGGCGAGCAGTACTTC TRBV30 13 TRBJ2-7 . .
CASSPRAQGGTGELFF TGCGCCAGCAGCCCCCGAGCACAGGGTGGAACCGGGGAGCTGTTTTTT TRBV4-3 16 TRBJ2-2 . .
CASSSTTGGGSPLHF TGTGCCAGCAGCTCTACGACAGGGGGTGGTTCACCCCTCCACTTT TRBV7-3 15 TRBJ1-6 few TRBD1
CATPGQGYPSNYGYTF TGTGCCACCCCGGGACAGGGATATCCTTCTAACTATGGCTACACCTTC TRBV6-6 16 TRBJ1-2 . TRBD1
CASSGTGGMETQYF TGTGCCAGCAGTGGGACAGGGGGCATGGAGACCCAGTACTTC TRBV2 14 TRBJ2-5 . TRBD1
CASSIAGQVQVDEQFF TGTGCCAGCAGTATAGCGGGCCAGGTCCAGGTCGATGAGCAGTTCTTC TRBV9 16 TRBJ2-1 . TRBD2
CASSVGDRAGNTIYF TGTGCCAGCAGCGTAGGGGACAGGGCTGGAAACACCATATATTTT TRBV9 15 TRBJ1-3 few TRBD1
CASSITASGRREETQYF TGTGCCAGTAGTATCACGGCTAGCGGGAGGAGAGAAGAGACCCAGTACTTC TRBV19 17 TRBJ2-5 . TRBD2
CASSLVFVKGVDSPLHF TGTGCCAGCAGCTTGGTCTTCGTAAAGGGAGTAGATTCACCCCTCCACTTT TRBV5-4 17 TRBJ1-6 . .
CASSSGPGESPLHF TGCGCCAGCAGCTCCGGGCCAGGGGAATCACCCCTCCACTTT TRBV5-1 14 TRBJ1-6 . .
CASSQDFLVQETQYF TGCGCCAGCAGCCAAGATTTTCTAGTTCAAGAGACCCAGTACTTC TRBV4-3 15 TRBJ2-5 few .
CSARTQGRYGYTF TGCAGCGCCCGCACCCAGGGACGCTATGGCTACACCTTC TRBV29-1 13 TRBJ1-2 . .
CASSPSGTEGYEQYF TGCGCCAGCAGCCCCTCCGGGACAGAGGGCTACGAGCAGTACTTC TRBV5-1 15 TRBJ2-7 . TRBD1
CASSFGQGSTGELFF TGCGCCAGCAGCTTCGGTCAGGGTTCCACCGGGGAGCTGTTTTTT TRBV5-1 15 TRBJ2-2 . .
CASSQRGSTDTQYF TGCGCCAGCAGCCAACGAGGGAGCACAGATACGCAGTATTTT TRBV5-1 14 TRBJ2-3 . .
CSVWGPNTGELFF TGCAGCGTGTGGGGTCCGAACACCGGGGAGCTGTTTTTT TRBV29-1 13 TRBJ2-2 . .
CASSLWQREDTDTQYF TGCGCCAGCAGCTTGTGGCAGCGGGAGGACACAGATACGCAGTATTTT TRBV5-1 16 TRBJ2-3 . TRBD2
CASTDRGYFDGYTF TGTGCCAGCACCGACAGGGGTTATTTTGATGGCTACACCTTC TRBV6-6 14 TRBJ1-2 once TRBD1
CASRALGTPGETQYF TGTGCCAGCAGGGCCCTCGGCACCCCAGGCGAGACCCAGTACTTC TRBV2 15 TRBJ2-5 . .
CASSATSGGETQYF TGCGCCAGCAGCGCGACTAGCGGGGGCGAGACCCAGTACTTC TRBV5-1 14 TRBJ2-5 . TRBD2
CASSPRRGNTGELFF TGTGCCAGCAGCCCCCGCCGAGGGAACACCGGGGAGCTGTTTTTT TRBV7-2 15 TRBJ2-2 . .
CASSLDQPGTEAFF TGTGCCAGCAGCTTGGACCAACCGGGGACTGAAGCTTTCTTT TRBV5-6 14 TRBJ1-1 . .
CASSPLSGMGYTF TGTGCCAGCTCACCACTATCCGGTATGGGCTACACCTTC TRBV18 13 TRBJ1-2 . .
CSVGYGGGYTF TGCAGCGTTGGGTACGGGGGCGGCTACACCTTC TRBV29-1 11 TRBJ1-2 . .
CASSYLSPLHF TGTGCCAGCAGTTATCTTTCACCCCTCCACTTT TRBV28 11 TRBJ1-6 . .
CSGGTGGNQPQHF TGCAGCGGGGGGACAGGCGGCAATCAGCCCCAGCATTTT TRBV29-1 13 TRBJ1-5 . TRBD1
CASSARGQGEVGYTF TGTGCCAGCAGCGCTCGGGGACAGGGAGAGGTCGGCTACACCTTC TRBV7-9 15 TRBJ1-2 . TRBD1
CASRPLADSSYNEQFF TGTGCCAGCAGACCTCTAGCGGATTCATCCTACAATGAGCAGTTCTTC TRBV6-4 16 TRBJ2-1 . TRBD2
CASSRRWDSGANVLTF TGTGCCAGCTCACGCCGTTGGGATTCTGGGGCCAACGTCCTGACTTTC TRBV18 16 TRBJ2-6 once .
CASSLNRGGHTEAFF TGTGCCAGCAGCCTAAACCGGGGAGGTCATACTGAAGCTTTCTTT TRBV5-4 15 TRBJ1-1 . .
CASSQEGGPRAGELFF TGTGCCAGCAGCCAAGAAGGGGGTCCTCGGGCCGGGGAGCTGTTTTTT TRBV4-2 16 TRBJ2-2 few .
CASSTGVANTGELFF TGTGCCAGCAGTACAGGGGTCGCGAACACCGGGGAGCTGTTTTTT TRBV6-6 15 TRBJ2-2 . TRBD1
CASSFTDRAANYGYTF TGTGCCAGCAGCTTCACCGACAGGGCAGCTAACTATGGCTACACCTTC TRBV11-2 16 TRBJ1-2 . TRBD1
CATEIQGLLNRHYEQYF TGTGCCACCGAGATCCAGGGCCTCCTGAATAGGCACTACGAGCAGTACTTC TRBV9 17 TRBJ2-7 once .
CASSVYLSGAEAFF TGTGCCAGCAGCGTTTACCTATCTGGGGCTGAAGCTTTCTTT TRBV9 14 TRBJ1-1 . .
CASSLAVSSYNEQFF TGCGCCAGCAGCTTGGCTGTGTCCTCCTACAATGAGCAGTTCTTC TRBV5-1 15 TRBJ2-1 . .
CASRPPGGGRNEQFF TGTGCCAGCAGACCCCCCGGGGGGGGCAGGAATGAGCAGTTCTTC TRBV28 15 TRBJ2-1 . TRBD2
CASSLDREETQYF TGCGCCAGCAGCTTAGACAGGGAAGAGACCCAGTACTTC TRBV5-1 13 TRBJ2-5 once TRBD1
CASSPTERYGYTF TGTGCCAGCAGCCCAACAGAACGGTATGGCTACACCTTC TRBV2 13 TRBJ1-2 . .